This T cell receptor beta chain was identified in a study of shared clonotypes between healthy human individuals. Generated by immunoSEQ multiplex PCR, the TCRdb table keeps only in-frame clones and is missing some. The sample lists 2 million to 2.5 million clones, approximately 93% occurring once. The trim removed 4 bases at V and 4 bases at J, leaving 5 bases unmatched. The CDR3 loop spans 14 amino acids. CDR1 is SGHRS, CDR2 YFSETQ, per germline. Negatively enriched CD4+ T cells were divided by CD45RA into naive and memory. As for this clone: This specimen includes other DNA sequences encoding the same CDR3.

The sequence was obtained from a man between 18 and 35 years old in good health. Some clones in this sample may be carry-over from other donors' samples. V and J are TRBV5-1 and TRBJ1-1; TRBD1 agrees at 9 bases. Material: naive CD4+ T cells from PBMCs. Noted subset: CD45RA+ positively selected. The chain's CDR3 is CASSVGQGSTEAFF. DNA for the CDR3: TGCGCCAGCAGCGTCGGACAGGGGAGCACTGAAGCTTTCTTT.